This T cell receptor beta chain was documented in a study of cytomegalovirus exposure and HLA in healthy donors. The PCR made use of 60 Vbeta and 13 Jbeta primers. The data were produced by immunoSEQ multiplex PCR, yet TCRdb's version contains in-frame clones alone and is incomplete. The sample lists fewer than 150,000 clones, approximately 60% occurring once. Concerning this clone: What it binds is not known.

The V end lost 5 bases, the J end lost 6 bases, and 8 bases lay between the germline ends. In germline, CDR1 is SGHTA, CDR2 FQGTGA. There are 11 residues in the CDR3. The study's findings and limits: An assumption of roughly uniform sequencing depth across donors underlay the presence/absence analyses. Common viral pathogens were later found to be apparently linked to several of the most significant clusters.

The genes are TRBV7-3 and TRBJ2-7; D is perhaps TRBD2 (5 bases). The sample consisted of PBMCs. This receptor was obtained from a human donor in good health. The CDR3 DNA follows: TGTGCCAGCAGCACTAGACGCGAGCAGTACTTC. This codes for CASSTRREQYF.